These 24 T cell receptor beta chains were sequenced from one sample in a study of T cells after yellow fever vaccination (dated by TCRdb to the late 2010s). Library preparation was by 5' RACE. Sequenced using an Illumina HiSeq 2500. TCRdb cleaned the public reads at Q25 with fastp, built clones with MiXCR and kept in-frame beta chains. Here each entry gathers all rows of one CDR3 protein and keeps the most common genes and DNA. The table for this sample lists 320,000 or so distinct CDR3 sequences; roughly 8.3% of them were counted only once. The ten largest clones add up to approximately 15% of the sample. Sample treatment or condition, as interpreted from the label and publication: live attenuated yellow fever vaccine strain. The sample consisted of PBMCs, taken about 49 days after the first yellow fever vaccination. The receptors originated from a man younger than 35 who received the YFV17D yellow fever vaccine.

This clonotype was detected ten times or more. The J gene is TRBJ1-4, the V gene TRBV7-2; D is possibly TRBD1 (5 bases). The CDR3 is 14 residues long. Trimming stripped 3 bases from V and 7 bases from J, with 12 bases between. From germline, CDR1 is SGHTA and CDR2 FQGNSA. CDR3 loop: CASSFQWGGEKLFF. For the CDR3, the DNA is TGTGCCAGCAGCTTCCAGTGGGGGGGTGAAAAACTGTTTTTT.

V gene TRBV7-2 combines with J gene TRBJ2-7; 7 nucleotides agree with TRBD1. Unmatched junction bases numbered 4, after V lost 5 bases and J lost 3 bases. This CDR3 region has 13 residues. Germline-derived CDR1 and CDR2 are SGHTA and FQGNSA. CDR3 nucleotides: TGTGCCAGCAGCCACCGACAGGGCTACGAGCAGTACTTC. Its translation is CASSHRQGYEQYF.

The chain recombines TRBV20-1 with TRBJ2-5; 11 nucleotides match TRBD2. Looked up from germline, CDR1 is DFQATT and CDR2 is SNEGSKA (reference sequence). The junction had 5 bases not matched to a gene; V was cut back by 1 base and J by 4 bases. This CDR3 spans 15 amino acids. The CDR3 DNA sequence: TGCAGTGCTAGAGTTAGCGGGGGGGCCCCAGAGACCCAGTACTTC. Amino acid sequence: CSARVSGGAPETQYF.

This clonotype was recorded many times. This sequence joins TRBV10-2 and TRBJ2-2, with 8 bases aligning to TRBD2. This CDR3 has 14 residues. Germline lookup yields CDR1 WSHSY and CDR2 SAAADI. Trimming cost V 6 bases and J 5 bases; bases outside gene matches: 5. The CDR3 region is CASRRGALTGELFF. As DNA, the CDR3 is TGCGCCAGCAGGCGGGGGGCCCTAACCGGGGAGCTGTTTTTT.

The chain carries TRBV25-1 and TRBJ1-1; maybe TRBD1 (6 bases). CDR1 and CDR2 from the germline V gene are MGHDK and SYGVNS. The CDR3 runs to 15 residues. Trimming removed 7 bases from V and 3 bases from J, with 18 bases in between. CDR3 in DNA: TGTGCCAGCAAGTCACAGGGTAGATGGTACACTGAAGCTTTCTTT. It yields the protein CASKSQGRWYTEAFF.

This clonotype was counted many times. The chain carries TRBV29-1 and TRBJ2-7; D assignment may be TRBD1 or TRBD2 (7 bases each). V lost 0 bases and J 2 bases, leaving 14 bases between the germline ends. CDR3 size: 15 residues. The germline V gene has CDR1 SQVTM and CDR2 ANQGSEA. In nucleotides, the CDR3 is TGCAGCGTTGAAGATGGGGAGGGGGCGGCCTACGAGCAGTACTTC. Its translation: CSVEDGEGAAYEQYF.

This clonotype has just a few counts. The CDR3 nucleotides are TGCAGCGTTGGGACTAGAGGATTCACAGATACGCAGTATTTT. As protein: CSVGTRGFTDTQYF. V usage is TRBV29-1 and J usage is TRBJ2-3, with TRBD2 identical over 7 bases. V trimming: 4 bases; J trimming: 2 bases; junction bases outside the gene matches: 6. The CDR3 totals 14 residues. Germline lookup yields CDR1 SQVTM and CDR2 ANQGSEA.

The CDR3 coding sequence is TGTGCCAGCAGCCAATCGACAGGTCTTAGCACAGATACGCAGTATTTT. Its protein is CASSQSTGLSTDTQYF. The chain recombines TRBV14 with TRBJ2-3; possibly TRBD1 for D (6 bases). The germline CDR1 and CDR2 sequences are SGHDN and FVKESK. The germline V and J ends were trimmed by 2 bases and 0 bases, with 12 bases remaining between them. CDR3 length: 16 residues.

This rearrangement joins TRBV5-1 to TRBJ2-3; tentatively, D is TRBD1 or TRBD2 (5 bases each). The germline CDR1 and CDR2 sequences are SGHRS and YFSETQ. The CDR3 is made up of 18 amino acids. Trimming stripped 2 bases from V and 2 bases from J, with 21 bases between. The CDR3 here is CASSFGAGTPSDTDTQYF. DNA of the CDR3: TGCGCCAGCAGCTTTGGTGCCGGGACCCCGAGCGACACAGATACGCAGTATTTT.

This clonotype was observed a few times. CDR3 sequence: CASSFKPGQGRGNQPQHF. For the CDR3, the DNA is TGTGCCAGCAGCTTCAAGCCGGGACAGGGGAGGGGAAATCAGCCCCAGCATTTT. The J gene is TRBJ1-5, the V gene TRBV7-6, with 10 bases that match TRBD1. Germline V gene lookup returns CDR1 SGHVS and CDR2 FNYEAQ. The junction had 12 bases not matched to a gene; V was cut back by 3 bases and J by 4 bases. This CDR3 has 18 amino acids. Full variable domain (missing parts from reference TRBV7-6 and TRBJ1-5): GAGVSQSPRYKVTKRGQDVALRCDPISGHVSLYWYRQALGQGPEFLTYFNYEAQQDKSGLPNDRFSAERPEGSISTLTIQRTEQRDSAMYRCASSFKPGQGRGNQPQHFGDGTRLSIL.

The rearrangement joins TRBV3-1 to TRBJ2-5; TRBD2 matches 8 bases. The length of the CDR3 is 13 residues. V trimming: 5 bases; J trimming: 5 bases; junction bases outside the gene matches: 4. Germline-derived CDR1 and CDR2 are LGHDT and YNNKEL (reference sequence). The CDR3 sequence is CASSGREGETQYF. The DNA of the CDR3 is TGTGCCAGCAGCGGTCGGGAGGGGGAGACCCAGTACTTC.

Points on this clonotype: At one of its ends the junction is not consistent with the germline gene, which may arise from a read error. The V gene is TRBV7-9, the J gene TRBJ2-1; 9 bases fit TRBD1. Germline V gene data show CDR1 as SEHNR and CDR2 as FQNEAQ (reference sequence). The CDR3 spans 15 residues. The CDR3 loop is CASSAPGQGYNERFF. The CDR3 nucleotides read TGTGCCAGCAGTGCTCCGGGACAGGGTTACAATGAGCGGTTCTTC. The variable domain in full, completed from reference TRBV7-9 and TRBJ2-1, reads DTGVSQNPRHKITKRGQNVTFRCDPISEHNRLYWYRQTLGQGPEFLTYFQNEAQLEKSRLLSDRFSAERPKGSFSTLEIQRTEQGDSAMYLCASSAPGQGYNERFFGPGTRLTVL.

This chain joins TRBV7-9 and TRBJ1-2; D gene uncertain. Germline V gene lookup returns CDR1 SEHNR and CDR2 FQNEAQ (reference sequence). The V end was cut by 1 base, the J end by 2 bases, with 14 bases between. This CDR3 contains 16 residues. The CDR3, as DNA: TGTGCCAGCAGCTTAGTTTCAATTACACGGAACTATGGCTACACCTTC. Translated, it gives CASSLVSITRNYGYTF.

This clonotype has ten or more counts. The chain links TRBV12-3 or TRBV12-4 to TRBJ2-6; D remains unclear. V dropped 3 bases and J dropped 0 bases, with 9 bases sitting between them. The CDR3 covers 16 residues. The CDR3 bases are TGTGCCAGCAGTTTTTCTGCTAGCTCTGGGGCCAACGTCCTGACTTTC. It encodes CASSFSASSGANVLTF.

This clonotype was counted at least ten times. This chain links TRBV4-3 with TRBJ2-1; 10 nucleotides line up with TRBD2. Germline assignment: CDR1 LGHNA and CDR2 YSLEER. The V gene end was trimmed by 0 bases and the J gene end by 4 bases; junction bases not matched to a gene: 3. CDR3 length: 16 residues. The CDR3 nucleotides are TGCGCCAGCAGCCAAGAGGTAGCGGGGGGTTACAATGAGCAGTTCTTC. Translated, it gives CASSQEVAGGYNEQFF.

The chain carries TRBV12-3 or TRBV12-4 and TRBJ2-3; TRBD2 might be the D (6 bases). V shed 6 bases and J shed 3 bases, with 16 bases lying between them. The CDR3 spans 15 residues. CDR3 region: CASSPPRGRTDTQYF. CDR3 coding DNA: TGTGCCAGCAGCCCCCCGCGGGGACGTACAGATACGCAGTATTTT.

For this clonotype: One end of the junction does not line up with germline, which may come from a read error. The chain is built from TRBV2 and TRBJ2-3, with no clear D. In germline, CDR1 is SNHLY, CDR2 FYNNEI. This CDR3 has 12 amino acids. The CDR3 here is CASSSVGDAQYF. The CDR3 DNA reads TGTGCCAGCAGTTCGGTAGGAGATGCGCAGTATTTT.

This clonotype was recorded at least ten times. CDR3 coding DNA: TGCGCCAGCAGCCACGAGCGAGGCTACGAGCAGTACTTC. This translates into CASSHERGYEQYF. V and J are TRBV4-3 and TRBJ2-7; D remains ambiguous. Trimming cost V 3 bases and J 3 bases, with 9 bases left between them. The germline V gene encodes CDR1 LGHNA and CDR2 YSLEER. CDR3 length: 13 residues.

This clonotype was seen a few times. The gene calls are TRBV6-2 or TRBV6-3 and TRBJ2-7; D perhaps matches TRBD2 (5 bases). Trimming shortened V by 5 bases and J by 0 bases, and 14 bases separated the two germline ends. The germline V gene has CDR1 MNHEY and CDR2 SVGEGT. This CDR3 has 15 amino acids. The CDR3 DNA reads TGTGCCAGCAGTCGGACCGGGGTGCACTCCTACGAGCAGTACTTC. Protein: CASSRTGVHSYEQYF.

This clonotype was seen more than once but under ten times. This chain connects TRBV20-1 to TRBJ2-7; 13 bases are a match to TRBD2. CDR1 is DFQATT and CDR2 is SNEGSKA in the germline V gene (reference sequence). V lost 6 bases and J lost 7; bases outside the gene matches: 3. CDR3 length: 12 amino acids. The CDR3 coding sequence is TGCAGTGCCTTGGGACTAGCGGGGGAGCAGTACTTC. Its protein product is CSALGLAGEQYF.

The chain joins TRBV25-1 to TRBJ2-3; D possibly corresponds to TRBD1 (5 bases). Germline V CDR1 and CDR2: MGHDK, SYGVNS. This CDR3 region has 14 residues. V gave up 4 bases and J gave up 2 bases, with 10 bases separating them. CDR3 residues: CASSAAGHTDTQYF. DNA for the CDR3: TGTGCCAGCAGTGCGGCAGGGCACACAGATACGCAGTATTTT.

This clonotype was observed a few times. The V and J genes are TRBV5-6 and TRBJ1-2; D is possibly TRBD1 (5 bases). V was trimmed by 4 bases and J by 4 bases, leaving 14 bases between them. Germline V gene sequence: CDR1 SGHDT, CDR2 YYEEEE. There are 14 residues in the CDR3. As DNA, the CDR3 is TGTGCCAGCAGCCGGGGACGTTCCTCCTATGGCTACACCTTC. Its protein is CASSRGRSSYGYTF.

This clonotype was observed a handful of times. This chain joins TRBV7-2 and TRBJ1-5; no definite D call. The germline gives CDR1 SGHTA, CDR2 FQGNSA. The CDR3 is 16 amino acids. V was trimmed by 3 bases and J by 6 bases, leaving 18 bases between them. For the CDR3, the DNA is TGTGCCAGCAGCTTTGGAGCCAGCGCGGGGAGTCAGCCCCAGCATTTT. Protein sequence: CASSFGASAGSQPQHF.

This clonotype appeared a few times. Written as DNA, the CDR3 is TGCAGTGCTAGAGCGTTGGGGAACAGGGGGCTCGGTGGCTACACCTTC. It specifies CSARALGNRGLGGYTF. The rearrangement uses TRBV20-1 and TRBJ1-2; 9 bases match TRBD1. V gave up 1 base and J gave up 7 bases; unmatched junction bases: 13. CDR1 and CDR2 (germline): DFQATT, SNEGSKA (reference sequence). The CDR3 is 16 amino acids.